The following is a T cell receptor beta chain sequence with its context. Antigen: not known. This entry comes from a study of T cells in localized non-small cell lung cancer. Study-level results: Analysis by sequencing included only one tumor region, so heterogeneity remains possible. Of the top 100 tumor clones, median roughly 60 were in adjacent lung, approximately 28 among its top 100.

Assay used: immunoSEQ multiplex PCR; TCRdb lists only in-frame clones, some missing. Of tens of thousands of clones listed, approximately 80% are singletons. The sequencing used peripheral blood, collected before any cancer treatment. The receptor's source is a male donor aged 60 or over with stage III squamous cell lung carcinoma.

The CDR3 sequence: CASSVQGAITGELFF. The CDR3 DNA is TGTGCCAGCAGCGTCCAGGGGGCCATCACCGGGGAGCTGTTTTTT. This sequence joins TRBV11-2 and TRBJ2-2, with 8 nucleotides matching TRBD1. Germline values: CDR1 SGHAT, CDR2 FQNNGV. This CDR3 contains 15 residues. V lost 5 bases to trimming and J lost 4 bases; unmatched junction nucleotides: 6.